This TCR beta chain was profiled in a study of shared T cell receptors in the human thymus. Generated by immunoSEQ multiplex PCR, the TCRdb table keeps only in-frame clones and is missing some. Of some 660,000 clones in the sample, approximately 87% are singletons; the top ten hold 0.0094%. These data also featured in a second study, about human thymus T cells. This second study notes: During corrective heart surgery, resections were taken, and the thymus tissue came from them.

Sequenced material: thymocytes. The receptor was isolated from a boy in the first two years of life with a congenital heart defect.

The CDR3 here is CASSLGQRFTSSGANVLTF. Written as DNA, the CDR3 is TGCGCCAGCAGCCTAGGTCAAAGGTTTACTAGCTCTGGGGCCAACGTCCTGACTTTC. The V call is TRBV5-1, the J call TRBJ2-6; D might be TRBD2 (5 bases). The V gene lost 4 bases and the J gene lost 0 bases, with 20 bases spanning the gap. The CDR3 runs 19 residues. Looked up from germline, CDR1 is SGHRS and CDR2 is YFSETQ.